The next 31 T cell receptor beta chains were all read from a single sample in a study of blood T cell repertoires in COVID-19. Repertoires were generated with immunoSEQ multiplex PCR, while TCRdb's copy carries only in-frame clones and drops some. The sample carries 130,000 to 150,000 clones, over 80% recorded once. Sequencing was done on a sample of peripheral blood. These receptor sequences come from a man in his fifties or sixties who had recovered from COVID-19.

CDR3 in amino acids: CASSVGTGFTGELFF. The CDR3 coding sequence is TGTGCCAGCAGCGTTGGGACAGGATTCACCGGGGAGCTGTTTTTT. The V call is TRBV9, the J call TRBJ2-2; 8 nucleotides agree with TRBD1. The length of the CDR3 is 15 residues. Unmatched junction bases numbered 4, after V lost 2 bases and J lost 4 bases. Germline V gives CDR1 SGDLS, CDR2 YYNGEE.

J is TRBJ1-1 and V is TRBV3-1 (or the pseudogene TRBV3-2); D is uncertain. The CDR3 consists of 11 residues. V lost 8 bases, J lost 2 bases, and 6 bases lay in between. Germline CDR1 and CDR2: LGHDT and YNNKEL (reference sequence). CDR3 sequence: CASEGNTEAFF. In DNA form, the CDR3 reads TGTGCCAGCGAGGGAAACACTGAAGCTTTCTTT.

The chain links TRBV11-2 to TRBJ2-5, with 7 bases that match TRBD1. The CDR3 consists of 16 residues. Germline assignment: CDR1 SGHAT and CDR2 FQNNGV. After removal of 0 bases from V and 4 bases from J, the junction contained 8 bases not matched to a gene. CDR3 region: CASSLDARGKGETQYF. CDR3 coding DNA: TGTGCCAGCAGCTTAGATGCCAGGGGGAAGGGAGAGACCCAGTACTTC.

The chain employs TRBV11-3 and TRBJ1-2; 11 nucleotides match TRBD1. The germline V gene encodes CDR1 SGHNT and CDR2 YENEEA. The ends lost 4 bases at V and 3 bases at J; junction bases unmatched: 4. This CDR3 has 15 residues. CDR3 amino acids: CASSSRDRGDYGYTF. The DNA for the CDR3 is TGTGCCAGCAGCTCCCGGGACAGGGGGGACTATGGCTACACCTTC.

The rearrangement links TRBV11-3 to TRBJ2-7; maybe TRBD1 (5 bases). The CDR3 contains 14 residues. CDR1 is SGHNT and CDR2 is YENEEA in the germline V gene. The V and J ends lost 4 bases and 1 base respectively, with 11 bases between them. CDR3 in amino acids: CASSSTRGSYEQYF. DNA for the CDR3: TGTGCCAGCAGCTCCACAAGGGGATCCTACGAGCAGTACTTC.

This rearrangement joins TRBV7-8 to TRBJ2-7; D might be TRBD1 (6 bases). Germline loops: CDR1 SGHVS, CDR2 FQNEAQ. Trimming pared 3 bases from V and 6 bases from J, leaving 21 bases between. The CDR3 consists of 16 residues. This CDR3 reads CASSFVSGSGAPEQYF. In nucleotides, the CDR3 is TGTGCCAGCAGCTTTGTGAGTGGGTCAGGGGCCCCCGAGCAGTACTTC.

Only one count was recorded for this clone. This chain joins TRBV4-2 and TRBJ1-4, with D possibly matching TRBD1 (5 bases). Per the germline V gene, CDR1 is LGHNA and CDR2 is YNFKEQ. Between the trimmed V and J ends, which lost 0 bases and 2 bases, there was a span of 10 bases. The CDR3 contains 16 residues. The CDR3: CASSQEGRATNEKLFF. The CDR3 DNA is TGTGCCAGCAGCCAAGAGGGCAGGGCTACTAATGAAAAACTGTTTTTT.

The chain recombines TRBV19 with TRBJ1-5; 7 bases fit TRBD1. V shed 5 bases, J shed 1 base, and the junction held 8 bases outside the gene matches. This CDR3 spans 16 amino acids. Germline V lookup: CDR1 LNHDA, CDR2 SQIVND (reference sequence). CDR3 sequence: CASSFPTGLSNQPQHF. The CDR3 bases are TGTGCCAGTAGTTTCCCGACAGGGTTGAGCAATCAGCCCCAGCATTTT.

This sequence joins TRBV4-3 and TRBJ2-2; D perhaps matches TRBD1 (5 bases). The CDR3 runs to 17 residues. The V end was cut by 0 bases, the J end by 0 bases, with 11 bases between. Germline V lookup: CDR1 LGHNA, CDR2 YSLEER. CDR3 nucleotides: TGCGCCAGCAGCCAAGATCACCTCAGGGCGAACACCGGGGAGCTGTTTTTT. The encoded protein is CASSQDHLRANTGELFF.

A single count supports this clone. V is TRBV5-4 and J is TRBJ2-2; no definite D call. The CDR3 has 12 amino acids. With 6 bases removed from V and 8 bases from J, the gap between germline ends came to 11 bases. Germline V gives CDR1 SGHNT, CDR2 YYREEE (reference sequence). CDR3 nucleotide sequence: TGTGCCAGCAACCCTCCGGGTGGGGAGCTGTTTTTT. Amino acid sequence: CASNPPGGELFF. The variable domain in full, with the rest retrieved from reference TRBV5-4 and TRBJ2-2, is ETGVTQSPTHLIKTRGQQVTLRCSSQSGHNTVSWYQQALGQGPQFIFQYYREEENGRGNFPPRFSGLQFPNYSSELNVNALELDDSALYLCASNPPGGELFFGEGSRLTVL.

J is TRBJ1-2 and V is TRBV4-3, with D perhaps TRBD1 (5 bases). Germline-derived CDR1 and CDR2 are LGHNA and YSLEER. V was shortened by 0 bases and J by 8 bases, with 22 bases between the two germline ends. The CDR3 consists of 17 residues. The CDR3 DNA sequence: TGCGCCAGCAGCCAAGACCCCGGGGGTGAGGGTACACACGGCTACACCTTC. It encodes CASSQDPGGEGTHGYTF.

This chain links TRBV29-1 with TRBJ2-1, with 11 nucleotides matching TRBD2. Germline trimming cut 4 bases from V and 7 bases from J; bases unmatched to any gene: 3. This CDR3 contains 13 residues. Germline assignment: CDR1 SQVTM and CDR2 ANQGSEA. CDR3 bases: TGCAGCGTTGTACTAGCGGGGGCTAATGAGCAGTTCTTC. Translating it yields CSVVLAGANEQFF.

V gene TRBV30 combines with J gene TRBJ2-7, with 7 nucleotides matching TRBD1. The germline V gene encodes CDR1 GTSNPN and CDR2 SVGIG (reference sequence). Trimming took 1 base from V and 2 from J; bases not matched to a gene: 11. There are 16 residues in the CDR3. CDR3 DNA sequence: TGTGCCTGGAGTGGGCCGGGAACAGGGGTAACCTACGAGCAGTACTTC. It yields the protein CAWSGPGTGVTYEQYF.

The CDR3 DNA is TGTGCAAGTCGCTTAGCGCTCTTGAGCCAGGGTGGTCAGCCCCAGCATTTT. This sequence encodes CASRLALLSQGGQPQHF. The chain has TRBV12-2 and TRBJ1-5; the table's D gene call, TRBD1, was not cross checked with the DNA. TRBV12-2 is described as a pseudogene. This CDR3 is 17 amino acids long.

This clone appeared a few times. V is TRBV5-1 and J is TRBJ1-1; D not resolved. The CDR3 consists of 13 residues. Germline CDR1 is SGHRS and CDR2 is YFSETQ. Trimming left V 0 bases short and J 4 bases short, with 7 bases between. This CDR3 is CASSLGGSTEAFF. The CDR3 nucleotides read TGCGCCAGCAGCTTGGGTGGTAGCACTGAAGCTTTCTTT.

This clone was detected a few times. The gene calls are TRBV5-5 and TRBJ2-2; D is ambiguous. The CDR3 spans 16 residues. V shed 0 bases and J shed 0 bases, with 9 bases lying between them. Germline-derived CDR1 and CDR2 are SGHKS and YYEKEE (reference sequence). The CDR3 spells CASSLVGDANTGELFF. In DNA form, the CDR3 reads TGTGCCAGCAGCTTGGTTGGAGACGCGAACACCGGGGAGCTGTTTTTT.

The chain is built from TRBV10-3 and TRBJ2-3, with D possibly TRBD2 on 6 matching bases. The V and J ends lost 6 bases and 2 bases respectively, with 15 bases between them. The CDR3 spans 15 residues. Germline-derived CDR1 and CDR2 are ENHRY and SYGVKD. The CDR3 region has the DNA TGTGCCATCAGGGCGGGGCCAAGAACCACAGATACGCAGTATTTT. Amino acids: CAIRAGPRTTDTQYF.

The CDR3 loop reads CASSQVLAGRQETQYF. CDR3 DNA: TGTGCCAGCAGCCAAGTTCTAGCGGGGAGGCAAGAGACCCAGTACTTC. The rearrangement uses TRBV4-2 and TRBJ2-5; 9 bases are a match to TRBD2. CDR3 size: 16 residues. The V gene end was trimmed by 1 base and the J gene end by 2 bases; junction bases not matched to a gene: 5. Germline V gene data show CDR1 as LGHNA and CDR2 as YNFKEQ.

The chain employs TRBV7-9 and TRBJ2-1; D is perhaps TRBD2 (5 bases). The CDR3 totals 12 residues. The germline V and J ends were trimmed by 5 bases and 9 bases, with 11 bases remaining between them. Per the germline V gene, CDR1 is SEHNR and CDR2 is FQNEAQ (reference sequence). CDR3 protein: CASSREGSEQFF. DNA of the CDR3: TGTGCCAGCAGCCGAGAGGGAAGTGAGCAGTTCTTC.

The J gene is TRBJ2-2, the V gene TRBV6-1, with 8 bases that match TRBD1. The CDR3 length is 15 residues. The germline CDR1 and CDR2 sequences are MNHNS and SASEGT. V shed 5 bases, J shed 0 bases, and the junction held 2 bases outside the gene matches. CDR3 nucleotide sequence: TGTGCCAGCAGTCCGACAGGGGCGAACACCGGGGAGCTGTTTTTT. Its protein is CASSPTGANTGELFF.

CDR3 coding DNA: TGTGCCAGCAGCTTGGGCAGGGCAACCGATTATGGCTACACCTTC. Translating gives CASSLGRATDYGYTF. The chain combines TRBV5-5 with TRBJ1-2, with D perhaps matching TRBD1 (5 bases). The V gene's germline CDR1 is SGHKS and CDR2 YYEKEE (reference sequence). The CDR3 sequence is 15 residues long. Trimming took 0 bases from V and 5 from J, leaving 14 bases between them. Full variable domain (outside the CDR3, taken from reference TRBV5-5 and TRBJ1-2): DAGVTQSPTHLIKTRGQQVTLRCSPISGHKSVSWYQQVLGQGPQFIFQYYEKEERGRGNFPDRFSARQFPNYSSELNVNALLLGDSALYLCASSLGRATDYGYTFGSGTRLTVV.

V is TRBV11-3 and J is TRBJ2-1, with D perhaps matching TRBD2 (6 bases). Germline-derived CDR1 and CDR2 are SGHNT and YENEEA. This CDR3 contains 15 residues. V was pared by 3 bases and J by 3 bases, with 12 bases between. CDR3 nucleotide sequence: TGTGCCAGCAGCTTTTCGATCGGGGGCTACAATGAGCAGTTCTTC. Amino acids: CASSFSIGGYNEQFF.

CDR3 coding DNA: TGTGCCAGCAGCTCCGGACAGCTCTATGGCTACACCTTC. Translation: CASSSGQLYGYTF. This chain uses TRBV7-9 with TRBJ1-2; maybe TRBD1 (6 bases). The CDR3 totals 13 residues. V was clipped by 4 bases and J by 4 bases, with 10 bases between them. From germline, CDR1 is SEHNR and CDR2 FQNEAQ (reference sequence).

This clone occurred a few times. The chain carries TRBV2 and TRBJ2-1; D possibly corresponds to TRBD1 (6 bases). The CDR3 length is 15 residues. The germline gives CDR1 SNHLY, CDR2 FYNNEI. The V gene lost 6 bases and the J gene lost 8 bases, with 20 bases spanning the gap. The DNA of the CDR3 is TGTGCCAGCAGGTACGGGGACAACCCTTTCTATGAGCAGTTCTTC. It encodes CASRYGDNPFYEQFF.

The genes are TRBV3-1 (or the pseudogene TRBV3-2) and TRBJ2-7; 7 bases fit TRBD1. The germline V gene encodes CDR1 LGHDT and CDR2 YNNKEL (reference sequence). The CDR3 is 16 amino acids. The V gene end was trimmed by 3 bases and the J gene end by 0 bases; junction bases not matched to a gene: 8. DNA of the CDR3: TGTGCCAGCAGCCAGATAGACAGGGCTAGCTCCTACGAGCAGTACTTC. Encoded protein: CASSQIDRASSYEQYF.

The gene calls are TRBV6-6 and TRBJ2-2, with D maybe TRBD1 (5 bases). Germline V CDR1 and CDR2: MNHNY, SVGAGI (reference sequence). Trimming left V 2 bases short and J 5 bases short, with 15 bases between. The CDR3 runs to 16 residues. CDR3: CASSYDSRVNTGELFF. The CDR3 DNA follows: TGTGCCAGCAGTTACGATTCCAGGGTTAATACCGGGGAGCTGTTTTTT.

Here the CDR3 reads CASSTLNSYEQYF. The CDR3 DNA reads TGTGCCAGTTCTACGCTGAATTCCTACGAGCAGTACTTC. The J gene is TRBJ2-7, the V gene TRBV6-5; D unclear. The CDR3 runs to 13 residues. Germline values: CDR1 MNHEY, CDR2 SVGAGI. Trimming stripped 9 bases from V and 1 base from J, with 13 bases between.

The rearrangement links TRBV5-5 to TRBJ2-2, with D unresolved. The CDR3 spans 13 residues. Trimming shortened V by 4 bases and J by 5 bases, and 9 bases separated the two germline ends. Germline values: CDR1 SGHKS, CDR2 YYEKEE (reference sequence). This chain's CDR3 is CASSITVTGELFF. Written as DNA, the CDR3 is TGTGCCAGCAGCATAACAGTGACCGGGGAGCTGTTTTTT. Supplemented by reference TRBV5-5 and TRBJ2-2, the full variable domain reads DAGVTQSPTHLIKTRGQQVTLRCSPISGHKSVSWYQQVLGQGPQFIFQYYEKEERGRGNFPDRFSARQFPNYSSELNVNALLLGDSALYLCASSITVTGELFFGEGSRLTVL.

V gene TRBV5-6 combines with J gene TRBJ2-1, with 8 nucleotides matching TRBD2. CDR1 is SGHDT and CDR2 is YYEEEE in the germline V gene. With 4 bases clipped from V and 5 bases from J, the junction kept 11 bases outside the gene matches. The CDR3 loop spans 16 amino acids. The DNA for the CDR3 is TGTGCCAGCAGCCCAAAGGTTGACGGGGGGGACAATGAGCAGTTCTTC. Its protein product is CASSPKVDGGDNEQFF.

The V and J genes are TRBV7-9 and TRBJ1-1; 8 bases fit TRBD1. This CDR3 is built from 13 residues. The V and J ends lost 4 bases and 11 bases, in that order; junction bases with no gene match: 9. Germline values: CDR1 SEHNR, CDR2 FQNEAQ (reference sequence). The CDR3 region is CASSSQTGARAFF. The CDR3 region has the DNA TGTGCCAGCAGCTCCCAGACAGGGGCAAGGGCTTTCTTT.

The CDR3 is CASSLAVGYTEAFF. CDR3 DNA sequence: TGTGCCAGCAGTTTAGCGGTCGGCTACACTGAAGCTTTCTTT. The chain couples TRBV27 to TRBJ1-1; no clear D gene. The V gene's germline CDR1 is MNHEY and CDR2 SMNVEV (reference sequence). This CDR3 region has 14 residues. Trimming removed 2 bases at V and 3 bases at J, with 10 bases between.